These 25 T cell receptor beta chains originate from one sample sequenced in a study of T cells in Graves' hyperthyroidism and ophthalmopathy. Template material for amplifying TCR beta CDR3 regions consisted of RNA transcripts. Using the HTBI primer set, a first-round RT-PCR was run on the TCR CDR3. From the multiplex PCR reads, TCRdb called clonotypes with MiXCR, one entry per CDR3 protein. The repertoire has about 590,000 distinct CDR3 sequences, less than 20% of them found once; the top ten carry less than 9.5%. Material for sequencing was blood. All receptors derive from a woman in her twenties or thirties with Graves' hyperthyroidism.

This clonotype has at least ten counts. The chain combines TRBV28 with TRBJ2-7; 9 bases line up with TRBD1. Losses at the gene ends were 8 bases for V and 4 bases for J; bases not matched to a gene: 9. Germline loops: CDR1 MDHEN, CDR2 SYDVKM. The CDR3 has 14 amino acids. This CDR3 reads CASVTGTGIYEQYF. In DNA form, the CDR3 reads TGTGCCAGCGTTACCGGGACAGGGATATACGAGCAGTACTTC.

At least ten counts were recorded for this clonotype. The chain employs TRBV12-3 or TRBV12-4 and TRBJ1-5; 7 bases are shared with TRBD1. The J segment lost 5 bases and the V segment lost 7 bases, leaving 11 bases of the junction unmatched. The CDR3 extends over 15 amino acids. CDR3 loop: CASTPNGQGDQPQHF. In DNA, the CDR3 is TGTGCCAGCACCCCGAACGGGCAGGGGGATCAGCCCCAGCATTTT.

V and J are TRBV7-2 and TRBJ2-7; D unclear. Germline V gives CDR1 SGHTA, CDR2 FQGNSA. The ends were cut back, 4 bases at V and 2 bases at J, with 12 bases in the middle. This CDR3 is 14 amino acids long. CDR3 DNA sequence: TGTGCCAGCAGCTACCGGGTCCCTCCCTACGAGCAGTACTTC. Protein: CASSYRVPPYEQYF. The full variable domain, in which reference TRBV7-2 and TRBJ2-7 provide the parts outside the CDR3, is GAGVSQSPSNKVTEKGKDVELRCDPISGHTALYWYRQSLGQGLEFLIYFQGNSAPDKSGLPSDRFSAERTGGSVSTLTIQRTQQEDSAVYLCASSYRVPPYEQYFGPGTRLTVT.

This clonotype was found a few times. CDR3 amino acids: CASSLAGELTEQYF. As DNA, the CDR3 is TGTGCCAGCAGCTTAGCAGGGGAGCTGACCGAGCAGTACTTC. J is TRBJ2-7 and V is TRBV11-2, with D possibly being TRBD1 (6 bases). Germline assignment: CDR1 SGHAT and CDR2 FQNNGV. The CDR3 is 14 residues long. Trimming removed 1 base at V and 6 bases at J, with 13 bases between.

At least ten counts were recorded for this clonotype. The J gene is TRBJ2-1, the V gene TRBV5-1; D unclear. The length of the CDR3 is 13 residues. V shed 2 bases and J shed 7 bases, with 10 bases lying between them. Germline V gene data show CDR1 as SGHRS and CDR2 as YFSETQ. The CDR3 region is CASSFLGWNEQFF. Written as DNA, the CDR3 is TGCGCCAGCAGCTTCCTAGGGTGGAATGAGCAGTTCTTC.

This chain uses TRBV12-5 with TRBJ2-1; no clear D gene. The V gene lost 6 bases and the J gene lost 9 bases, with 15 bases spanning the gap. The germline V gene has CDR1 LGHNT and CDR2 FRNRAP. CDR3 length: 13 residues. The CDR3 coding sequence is TGTGCTAGTGGCCTGGACCCGATCGCTGAGCAGTTCTTC. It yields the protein CASGLDPIAEQFF. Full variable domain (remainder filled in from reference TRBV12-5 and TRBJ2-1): DARVTQTPRHKVTEMGQEVTMRCQPILGHNTVFWYRQTMMQGLELLAYFRNRAPLDDSGMPKDRFSAEMPDATLATLKIQPSEPRDSAVYFCASGLDPIAEQFFGPGTRLTVL.

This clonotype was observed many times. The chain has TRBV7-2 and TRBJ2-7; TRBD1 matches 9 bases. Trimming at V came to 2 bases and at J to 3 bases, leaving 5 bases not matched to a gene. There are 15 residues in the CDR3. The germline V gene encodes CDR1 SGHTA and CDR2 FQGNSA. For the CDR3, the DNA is TGTGCCAGCAGCTTAACTAGGACAGGGGACTACGAGCAGTACTTC. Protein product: CASSLTRTGDYEQYF.

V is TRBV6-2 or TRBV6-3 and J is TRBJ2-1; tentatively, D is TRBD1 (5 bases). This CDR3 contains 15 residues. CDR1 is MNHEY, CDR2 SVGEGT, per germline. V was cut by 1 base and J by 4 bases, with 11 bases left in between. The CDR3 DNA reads TGTGCCAGCAGTTACTTAGGACACCTTTACAATGAGCAGTTCTTC. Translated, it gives CASSYLGHLYNEQFF.

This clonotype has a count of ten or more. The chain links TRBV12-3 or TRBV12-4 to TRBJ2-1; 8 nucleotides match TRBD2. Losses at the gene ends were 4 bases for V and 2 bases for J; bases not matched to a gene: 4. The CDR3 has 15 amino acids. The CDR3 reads CASSSLAVAYNEQFF. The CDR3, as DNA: TGTGCCAGCAGTTCACTAGCGGTGGCCTACAATGAGCAGTTCTTC.

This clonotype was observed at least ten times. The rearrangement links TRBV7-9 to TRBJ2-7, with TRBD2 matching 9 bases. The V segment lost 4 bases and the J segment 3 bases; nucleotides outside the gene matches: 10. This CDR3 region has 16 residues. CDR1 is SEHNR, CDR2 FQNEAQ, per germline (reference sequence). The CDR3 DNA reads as TGTGCCAGCAGCTCTCCAACTAGCGGGCGATACTACGAGCAGTACTTC. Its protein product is CASSSPTSGRYYEQYF.

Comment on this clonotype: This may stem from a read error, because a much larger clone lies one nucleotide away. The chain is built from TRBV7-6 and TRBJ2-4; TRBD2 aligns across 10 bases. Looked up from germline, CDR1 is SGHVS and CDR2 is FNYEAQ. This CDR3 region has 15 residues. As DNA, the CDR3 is TGTGCCAGCAGCATAGCGGGGGGAGGAGGGAACATTCAGTACTTC. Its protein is CASSIAGGGGNIQYF.

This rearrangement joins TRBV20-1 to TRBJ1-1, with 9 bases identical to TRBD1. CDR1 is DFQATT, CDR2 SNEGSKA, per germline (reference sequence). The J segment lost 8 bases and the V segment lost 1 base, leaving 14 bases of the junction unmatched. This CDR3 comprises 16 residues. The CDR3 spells CSARAFGQGNTSEAFF. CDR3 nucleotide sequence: TGCAGTGCTAGAGCCTTCGGACAGGGGAACACGTCGGAAGCTTTCTTT.

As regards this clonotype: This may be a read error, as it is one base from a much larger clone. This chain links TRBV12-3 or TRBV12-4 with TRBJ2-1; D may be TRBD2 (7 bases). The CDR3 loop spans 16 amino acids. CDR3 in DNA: TGTGCCAGCAGTTTAGGAGGGGGGGGGGGGATCAATGAGCAGCTCTTC. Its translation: CASSLGGGGGINEQLF.

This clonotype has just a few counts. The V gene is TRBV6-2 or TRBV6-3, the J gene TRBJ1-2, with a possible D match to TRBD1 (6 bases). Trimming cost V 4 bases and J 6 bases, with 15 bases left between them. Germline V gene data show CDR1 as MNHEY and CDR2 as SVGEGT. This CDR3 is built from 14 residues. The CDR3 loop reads CASSSDDRRDGYTF. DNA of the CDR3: TGTGCCAGCAGTTCAGACGACAGGAGGGATGGCTACACCTTC.

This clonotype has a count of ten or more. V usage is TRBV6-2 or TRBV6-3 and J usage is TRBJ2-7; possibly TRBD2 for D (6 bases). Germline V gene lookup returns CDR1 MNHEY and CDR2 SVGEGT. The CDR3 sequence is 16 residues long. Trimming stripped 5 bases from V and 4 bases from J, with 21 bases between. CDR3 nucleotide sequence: TGTGCCAGCAGTACCCAGGAGACTAGTCCTGCATACGAGCAGTACTTC. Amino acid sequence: CASSTQETSPAYEQYF.

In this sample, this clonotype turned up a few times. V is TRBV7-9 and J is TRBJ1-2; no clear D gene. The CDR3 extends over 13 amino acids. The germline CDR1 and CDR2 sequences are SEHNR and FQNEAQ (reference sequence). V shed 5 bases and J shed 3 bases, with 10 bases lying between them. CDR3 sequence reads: CASSRDADYGYTF. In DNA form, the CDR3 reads TGTGCCAGCAGCAGAGACGCCGACTATGGCTACACCTTC.

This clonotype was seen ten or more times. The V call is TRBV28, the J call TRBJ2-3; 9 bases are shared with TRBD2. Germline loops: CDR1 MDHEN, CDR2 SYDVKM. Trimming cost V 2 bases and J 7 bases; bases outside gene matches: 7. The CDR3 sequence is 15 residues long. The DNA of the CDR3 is TGTGCCAGCAGTTTACCCCGGACTAGCGTGCATACGCAGTATTTT. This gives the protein CASSLPRTSVHTQYF.

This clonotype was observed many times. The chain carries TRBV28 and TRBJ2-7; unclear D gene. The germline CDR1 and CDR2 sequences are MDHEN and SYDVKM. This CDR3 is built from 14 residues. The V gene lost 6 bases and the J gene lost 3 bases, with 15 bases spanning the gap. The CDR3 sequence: CASRKMTEHYEQYF. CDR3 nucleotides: TGTGCCAGCAGGAAGATGACTGAACACTACGAGCAGTACTTC.

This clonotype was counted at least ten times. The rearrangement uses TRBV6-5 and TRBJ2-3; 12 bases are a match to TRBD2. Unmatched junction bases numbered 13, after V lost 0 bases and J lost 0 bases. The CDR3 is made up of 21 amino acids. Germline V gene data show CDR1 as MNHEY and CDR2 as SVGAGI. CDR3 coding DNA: TGTGCCAGCAGTTACTCAGGGTTCCTTTGGACTAGCGGGGCTAGCACAGATACGCAGTATTTT. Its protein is CASSYSGFLWTSGASTDTQYF.

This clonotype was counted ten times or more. In nucleotides, the CDR3 is TGTGCCAGCAGGGCAGAAGGCGATGAGCAGTTCTTC. Its protein product is CASRAEGDEQFF. The V gene is TRBV2, the J gene TRBJ2-1; D remains ambiguous. Deletions cut 6 bases from V and 8 bases from J, with 11 bases between. The CDR3 is 12 residues long. CDR1 is SNHLY, CDR2 FYNNEI, per germline.

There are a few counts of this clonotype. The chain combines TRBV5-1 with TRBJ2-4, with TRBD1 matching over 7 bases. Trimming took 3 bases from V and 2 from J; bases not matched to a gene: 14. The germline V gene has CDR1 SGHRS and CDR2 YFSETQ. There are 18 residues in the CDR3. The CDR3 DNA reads TGCGCCAGCAGCTCGGGTTCGGAGCCGGGACAGCCCAAAAACATTCAGTACTTC. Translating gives CASSSGSEPGQPKNIQYF.

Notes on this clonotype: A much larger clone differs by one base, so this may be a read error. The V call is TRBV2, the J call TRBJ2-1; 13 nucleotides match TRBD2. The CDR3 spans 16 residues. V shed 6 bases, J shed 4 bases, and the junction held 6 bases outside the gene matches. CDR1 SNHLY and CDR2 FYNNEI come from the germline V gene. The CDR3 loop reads CASRPTSGRWYNEQFF. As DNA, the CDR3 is TGTGCCAGCAGGCCGACTAGCGGGAGGTGGTACAATGAGCAGTTCTTC.

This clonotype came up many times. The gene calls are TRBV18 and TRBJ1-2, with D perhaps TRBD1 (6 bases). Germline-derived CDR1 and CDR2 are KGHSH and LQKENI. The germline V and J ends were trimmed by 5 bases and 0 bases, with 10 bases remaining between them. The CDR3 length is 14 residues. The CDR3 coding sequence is TGTGCCAGCTCAAATGACAGGACTAACTATGGCTACACCTTC. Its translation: CASSNDRTNYGYTF.

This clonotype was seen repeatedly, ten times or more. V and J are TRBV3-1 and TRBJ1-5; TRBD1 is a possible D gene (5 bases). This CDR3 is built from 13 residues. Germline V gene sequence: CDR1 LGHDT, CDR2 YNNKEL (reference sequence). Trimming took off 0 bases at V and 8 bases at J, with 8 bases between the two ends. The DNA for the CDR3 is TGTGCCAGCAGCCAAGAGGGAGGGGAGCCCCAGCATTTT. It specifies CASSQEGGEPQHF.

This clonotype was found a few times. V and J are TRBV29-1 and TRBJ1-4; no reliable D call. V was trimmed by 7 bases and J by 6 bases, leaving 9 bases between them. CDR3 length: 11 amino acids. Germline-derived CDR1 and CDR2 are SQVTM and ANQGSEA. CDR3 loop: CSGALDEKLFF. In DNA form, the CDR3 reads TGCAGCGGCGCCTTGGATGAAAAACTGTTTTTT.